This TCR beta chain was recovered during a study of cytomegalovirus exposure and HLA in healthy donors. The wider study: Early released data had tens of millions of unique TCRs, all coming from HLA-typed donors. Study results and limitations: TCR beta chain V- and J-gene trimming was linked, in a later analysis, to a missense variant in DCLRE1C. The availability of immune exposure information extended only to CMV serostatus.

Germline V CDR1 and CDR2: SQVTM, ANQGSEA. CDR3 length: 11 amino acids. Trimming shortened V by 7 bases and J by 2 bases, and 8 bases separated the two germline ends. Of note for this clone: The antigen remains unidentified.

It was with 60 Vbeta and 13 Jbeta primers that the PCR ran. Sequencing used immunoSEQ multiplex PCR; TCRdb keeps in-frame clones, though not all of them. The table records fewer than 110,000 clones, roughly four fifths of them present only once. The material sequenced was PBMCs. The chain joins TRBV29-1 to TRBJ2-5, with TRBD2 as a possible D gene (6 bases). This TCR derives from a man aged 18 to 35 in good health and CMV-seronegative. The CDR3 reads CSGGLQETQYF. The DNA for the CDR3 is TGCAGCGGGGGACTTCAAGAGACCCAGTACTTC.